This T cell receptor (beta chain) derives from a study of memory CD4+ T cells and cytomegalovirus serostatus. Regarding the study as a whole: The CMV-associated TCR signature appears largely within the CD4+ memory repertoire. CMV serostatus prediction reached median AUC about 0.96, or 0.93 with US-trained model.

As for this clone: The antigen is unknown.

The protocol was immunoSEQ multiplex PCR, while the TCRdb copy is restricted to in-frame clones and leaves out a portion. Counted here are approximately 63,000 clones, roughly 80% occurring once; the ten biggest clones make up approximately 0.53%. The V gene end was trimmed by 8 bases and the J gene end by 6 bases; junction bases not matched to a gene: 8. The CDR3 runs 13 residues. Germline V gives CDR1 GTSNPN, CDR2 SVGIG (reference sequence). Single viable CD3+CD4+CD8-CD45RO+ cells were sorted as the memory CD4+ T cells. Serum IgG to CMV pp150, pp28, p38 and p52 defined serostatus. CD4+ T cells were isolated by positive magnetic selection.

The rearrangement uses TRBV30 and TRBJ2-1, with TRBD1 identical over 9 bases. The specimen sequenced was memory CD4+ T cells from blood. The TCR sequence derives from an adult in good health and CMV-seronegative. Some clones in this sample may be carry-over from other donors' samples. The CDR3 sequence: CARGTGRINEQFF. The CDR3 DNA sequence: TGTGCCCGCGGGACAGGGAGGATCAATGAGCAGTTCTTC.